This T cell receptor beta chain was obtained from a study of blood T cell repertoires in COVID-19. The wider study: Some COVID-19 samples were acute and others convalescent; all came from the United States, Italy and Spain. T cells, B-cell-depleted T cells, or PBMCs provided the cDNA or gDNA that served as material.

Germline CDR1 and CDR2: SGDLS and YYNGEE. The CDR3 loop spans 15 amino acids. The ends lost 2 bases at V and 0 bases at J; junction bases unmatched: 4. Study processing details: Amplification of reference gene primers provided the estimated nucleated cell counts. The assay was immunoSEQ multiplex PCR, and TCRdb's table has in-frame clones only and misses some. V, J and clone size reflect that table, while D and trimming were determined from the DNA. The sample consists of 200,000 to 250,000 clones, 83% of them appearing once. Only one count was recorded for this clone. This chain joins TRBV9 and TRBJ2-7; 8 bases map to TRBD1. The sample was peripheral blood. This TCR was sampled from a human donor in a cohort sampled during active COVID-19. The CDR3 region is CASSVAGGSSYEQYF. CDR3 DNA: TGTGCCAGCAGCGTGGCAGGGGGCAGCTCCTACGAGCAGTACTTC. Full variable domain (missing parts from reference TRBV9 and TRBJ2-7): DSGVTQTPKHLITATGQRVTLRCSPRSGDLSVYWYQQSLDQGLQFLIQYYNGEERAKGNILERFSAQQFPDLHSELNLSSLELGDSALYFCASSVAGGSSYEQYFGPGTRLTVT.